This entry concerns a single T cell receptor beta chain. The antigen is unknown. The sample is drawn from a study of cytotoxic CD8 clonotypes in ibrutinib-treated CLL. Broader study findings: Whereas clonality rose at ibrutinib response, it declined toward baseline at progression.

Produced via immunoSEQ multiplex PCR; TCRdb's table is partial and in-frame only. Seen here are approximately 140,000 clones, approximately 80% observed once, and the top ten hold 25% to 30%. The input for sequencing was PBMCs, taken after 12 months of ibrutinib treatment. The TCR comes from a human donor with chronic lymphocytic leukemia.

The CDR3 region is CASSPAGAPEQYF. CDR3 nucleotides: TGTGCCAGCAGTCCAGCGGGAGCCCCCGAGCAGTACTTC. This rearrangement joins TRBV7-6 to TRBJ2-7; 8 bases are a match to TRBD2. Germline V gives CDR1 SGHVS, CDR2 FNYEAQ. J lost 6 bases, V lost 6 bases, and 7 bases had no gene match. This CDR3 has 13 amino acids.